This entry lists 13 T cell receptor beta chains sequenced from one sample in a study of T-cell reconstitution after alpha-beta-depleted transplantation in children. The TCRbeta library incorporated unique molecular identifiers. TCRdb reprocessed the PCR reads with MiXCR, giving one entry per CDR3 protein. The sample contains a few hundred thousand distinct CDR3 sequences, 8% to 10% of which appear only once. The sequencing used PBMCs from the stem cell graft donor, collected from the stem cell graft. Source of these receptors: a human donor who donated a stem cell graft to a child with acute lymphoblastic leukemia.

This clonotype was picked up many times. This chain links TRBV7-6 with TRBJ2-7, with 10 bases that match TRBD1. This CDR3 has 15 residues. Germline V gene data show CDR1 as SGHVS and CDR2 as FNYEAQ. Trimming removed 4 bases from V and 3 bases from J; junction bases left unmatched: 6. This CDR3 reads CASSSLTGGSYEQYF. The CDR3 region has the DNA TGTGCCAGCAGCTCCCTGACAGGGGGCAGCTACGAGCAGTACTTC.

Ten or more counts support this clonotype. V and J are TRBV12-3 or TRBV12-4 and TRBJ1-3; TRBD1 agrees at 10 bases. V dropped 8 bases and J dropped 3; count of bases not matched to a gene: 4. The CDR3 extends over 14 amino acids. The CDR3 is CASDRGLGGNTIYF. CDR3 sequence (DNA): TGTGCCAGCGACAGGGGGCTAGGTGGAAACACCATATATTTT.

This clonotype was recorded at least ten times. The rearrangement joins TRBV5-4 to TRBJ2-7; D is possibly TRBD1 or TRBD2 (6 bases each). The V and J ends lost 3 bases and 0 bases respectively, with 10 bases between them. The CDR3 spans 14 residues. The germline V gene encodes CDR1 SGHNT and CDR2 YYREEE (reference sequence). CDR3 nucleotides: TGTGCCAGCAGCTGGAGGGGGGTCTCCTACGAGCAGTACTTC. This sequence encodes CASSWRGVSYEQYF.

This clonotype was seen a few times. This sequence joins TRBV18 and TRBJ2-3; TRBD2 matches at 9 bases. The trim removed 6 bases at V and 2 bases at J, leaving 9 bases unmatched. The CDR3 contains 16 residues. The germline CDR1 and CDR2 sequences are KGHSH and LQKENI. The CDR3 nucleotides are TGTGCCAGCTCTCCGACAGCGGGGGGTTTCACAGATACGCAGTATTTT. Amino acids: CASSPTAGGFTDTQYF.

The chain joins TRBV3-1 to TRBJ1-1; a possible D gene is TRBD1 (6 bases). The CDR3 is 13 residues long. V was trimmed by 10 bases and J by 1 base, leaving 13 bases between them. Germline V gene sequence: CDR1 LGHDT, CDR2 YNNKEL (reference sequence). The CDR3 region is CATGSGANTEAFF. In DNA form, the CDR3 reads TGTGCCACCGGTTCAGGGGCGAACACTGAAGCTTTCTTT.

Ten or more counts support this clonotype. The V gene is TRBV7-2, the J gene TRBJ2-7; D not resolved. V dropped 0 bases and J dropped 1 base, with 13 bases sitting between them. The CDR3 sequence is 16 residues long. Germline loops: CDR1 SGHTA, CDR2 FQGNSA. The CDR3 sequence: CASSLAVLSQSYEQYF. The CDR3 DNA reads as TGTGCCAGCAGCTTAGCGGTTTTAAGTCAGTCCTACGAGCAGTACTTC.

This sequence joins TRBV9 and TRBJ2-2; 11 nucleotides match TRBD2. J was trimmed by 3 bases and V by 1 base; bases with no gene match: 2. The germline CDR1 and CDR2 sequences are SGDLS and YYNGEE. The CDR3 consists of 16 residues. The CDR3 sequence is CASSVRLAGYTGELFF. The CDR3 nucleotides read TGTGCCAGCAGCGTAAGACTAGCGGGATACACCGGGGAGCTGTTTTTT.

This clonotype was seen many times. The chain carries TRBV27 and TRBJ1-2; no definite D call. There are 12 residues in the CDR3. The germline V gene encodes CDR1 MNHEY and CDR2 SMNVEV (reference sequence). Deletions cut 8 bases from V and 6 bases from J, with 13 bases between. CDR3 sequence reads: CASRRGSHGYTF. The CDR3 DNA is TGTGCCAGCCGAAGAGGGAGCCATGGCTACACCTTC.

This clonotype was counted at least ten times. This rearrangement joins TRBV11-2 to TRBJ2-3; 10 bases line up with TRBD2. J was trimmed by 0 bases and V by 2 bases; bases with no gene match: 8. The CDR3 runs 18 residues. Looked up from germline, CDR1 is SGHAT and CDR2 is FQNNGV. CDR3 sequence (DNA): TGTGCCAGCAGCTTATGGCCTAGCGGGGGAGCTAGCACAGATACGCAGTATTTT. Translation gives CASSLWPSGGASTDTQYF.

This clonotype was seen at least ten times. V gene TRBV11-1 combines with J gene TRBJ1-6; no definite D call. The CDR3 sequence is 19 residues long. V lost 1 base, J lost 0 bases, and 16 bases lay in between. Germline CDR1 is SGHAT and CDR2 is FQDESV (reference sequence). CDR3 nucleotides: TGTGCCAGCAGCTTAGAAGGGAGCAGGTTCAGCTCCTATAATTCACCCCTCCACTTT. Protein product: CASSLEGSRFSSYNSPLHF.

This clonotype was observed a handful of times. The chain uses TRBV12-3 or TRBV12-4 and TRBJ1-4; D is uncertain. The V gene lost 5 bases and the J gene lost 6 bases, with 13 bases spanning the gap. This CDR3 contains 14 residues. In DNA form, the CDR3 reads TGTGCCAGCAGTCCGCCCAGTGGATATGAAAAACTGTTTTTT. As protein: CASSPPSGYEKLFF.

The genes are TRBV29-1 and TRBJ2-3; tentatively, D is TRBD1 (5 bases). Germline CDR1 SQVTM, CDR2 ANQGSEA. The CDR3 sequence is 14 residues long. Trimming removed 4 bases at V and 2 bases at J, with 13 bases between. The CDR3 DNA follows: TGCAGCGTTGTAAGCAGGGTCCCCACAGATACGCAGTATTTT. This codes for CSVVSRVPTDTQYF.

CDR3 sequence reads: CAIRGSGGANTQYF. The CDR3, as DNA: TGTGCCATCAGGGGTAGCGGGGGGGCAAATACGCAGTATTTT. The rearrangement joins TRBV12-3 or TRBV12-4 to TRBJ2-3; 11 bases line up with TRBD2. The CDR3 length is 14 residues. The ends lost 10 bases at V and 7 bases at J; junction bases unmatched: 10.